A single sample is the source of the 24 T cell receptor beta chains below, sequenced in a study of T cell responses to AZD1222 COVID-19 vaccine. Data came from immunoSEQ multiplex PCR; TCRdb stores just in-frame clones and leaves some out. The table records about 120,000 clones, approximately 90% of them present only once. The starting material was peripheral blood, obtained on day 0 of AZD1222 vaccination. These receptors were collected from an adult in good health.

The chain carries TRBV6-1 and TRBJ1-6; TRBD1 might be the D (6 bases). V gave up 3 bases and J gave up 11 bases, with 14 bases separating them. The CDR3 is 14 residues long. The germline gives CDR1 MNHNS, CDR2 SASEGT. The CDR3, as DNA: TGTGCCAGCAGTGAGAACAGGGTCGGTACACCCCTCCACTTT. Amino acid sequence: CASSENRVGTPLHF.

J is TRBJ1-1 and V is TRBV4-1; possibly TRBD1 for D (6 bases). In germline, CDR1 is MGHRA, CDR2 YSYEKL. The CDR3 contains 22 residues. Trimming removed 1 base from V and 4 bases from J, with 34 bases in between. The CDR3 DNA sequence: TGCGCCAGCAGCCAAGTACTTCAGCCGGGCACAGGGAGGTTGAGATCGGGCACTGAAGCTTTCTTT. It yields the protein CASSQVLQPGTGRLRSGTEAFF.

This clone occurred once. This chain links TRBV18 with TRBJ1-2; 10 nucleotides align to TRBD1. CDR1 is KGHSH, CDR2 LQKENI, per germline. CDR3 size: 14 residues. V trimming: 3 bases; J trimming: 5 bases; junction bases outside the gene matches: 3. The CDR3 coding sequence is TGTGCCAGCTCACCCGGGACAGGGGATTATGGCTACACCTTC. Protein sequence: CASSPGTGDYGYTF.

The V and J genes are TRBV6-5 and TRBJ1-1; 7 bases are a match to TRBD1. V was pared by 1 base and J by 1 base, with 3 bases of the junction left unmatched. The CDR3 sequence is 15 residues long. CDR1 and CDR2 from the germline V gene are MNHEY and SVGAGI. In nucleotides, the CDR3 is TGTGCCAGCAGTTACTTGGGACAGCCGAACACTGAAGCTTTCTTT. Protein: CASSYLGQPNTEAFF.

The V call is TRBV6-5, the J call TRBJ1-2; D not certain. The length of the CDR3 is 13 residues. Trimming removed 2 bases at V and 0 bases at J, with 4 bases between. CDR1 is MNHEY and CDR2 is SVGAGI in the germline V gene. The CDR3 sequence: CASSYAANYGYTF. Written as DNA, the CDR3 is TGTGCCAGCAGTTACGCAGCTAACTATGGCTACACCTTC.

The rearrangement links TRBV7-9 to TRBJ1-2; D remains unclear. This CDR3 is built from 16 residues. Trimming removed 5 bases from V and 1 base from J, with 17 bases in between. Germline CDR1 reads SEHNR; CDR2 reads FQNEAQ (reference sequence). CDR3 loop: CASSPQPRDGNYGYTF. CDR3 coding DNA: TGTGCCAGCAGCCCCCAACCCCGAGACGGTAACTATGGCTACACCTTC.

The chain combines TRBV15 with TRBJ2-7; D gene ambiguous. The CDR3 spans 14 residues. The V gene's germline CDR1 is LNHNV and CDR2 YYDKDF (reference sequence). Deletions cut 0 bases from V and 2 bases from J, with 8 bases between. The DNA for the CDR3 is TGTGCCACCAGCAGAGAATATGGGACCTACGAGCAGTACTTC. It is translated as CATSREYGTYEQYF.

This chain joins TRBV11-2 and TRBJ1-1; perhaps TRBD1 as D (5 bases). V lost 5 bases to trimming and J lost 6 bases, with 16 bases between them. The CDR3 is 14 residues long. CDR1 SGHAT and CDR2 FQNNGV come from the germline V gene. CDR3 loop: CASSPSRAAPEAFF. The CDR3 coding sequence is TGTGCCAGCAGCCCCAGCAGGGCCGCTCCTGAAGCTTTCTTT.

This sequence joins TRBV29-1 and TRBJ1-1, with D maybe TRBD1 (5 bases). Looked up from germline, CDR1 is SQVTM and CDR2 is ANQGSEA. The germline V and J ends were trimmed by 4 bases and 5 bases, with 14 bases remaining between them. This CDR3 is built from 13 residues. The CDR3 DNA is TGCAGCGTTGCAGGCCAGGGTGAGACTGAAGCTTTCTTT. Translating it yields CSVAGQGETEAFF.

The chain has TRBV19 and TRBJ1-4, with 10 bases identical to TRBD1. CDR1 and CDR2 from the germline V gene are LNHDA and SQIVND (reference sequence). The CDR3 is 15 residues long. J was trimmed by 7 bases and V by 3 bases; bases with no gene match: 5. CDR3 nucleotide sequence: TGTGCCAGTAGTATTTGGGACAGGGGTGGTGAAAAACTGTTTTTT. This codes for CASSIWDRGGEKLFF.

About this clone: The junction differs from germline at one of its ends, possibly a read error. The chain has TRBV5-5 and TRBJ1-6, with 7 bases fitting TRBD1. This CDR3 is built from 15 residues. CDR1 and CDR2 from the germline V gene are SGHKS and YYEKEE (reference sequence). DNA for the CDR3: TGTGCCAGCAGTTTGGGTGACAGGGTTTGGTCACCCCTCCACTTT. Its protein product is CASSLGDRVWSPLHF.

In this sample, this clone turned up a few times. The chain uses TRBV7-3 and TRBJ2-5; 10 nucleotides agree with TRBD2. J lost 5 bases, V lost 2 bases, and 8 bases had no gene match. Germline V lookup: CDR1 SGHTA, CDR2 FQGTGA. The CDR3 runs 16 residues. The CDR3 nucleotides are TGTGCCAGCAGCTTAGTCGCCAGCGGGGGGGCTGAGACCCAGTACTTC. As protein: CASSLVASGGAETQYF.

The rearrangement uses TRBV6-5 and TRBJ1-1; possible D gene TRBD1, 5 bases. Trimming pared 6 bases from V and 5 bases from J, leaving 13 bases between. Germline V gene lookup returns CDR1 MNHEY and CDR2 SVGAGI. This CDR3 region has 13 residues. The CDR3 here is CASRAKGRTEAFF. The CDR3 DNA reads TGTGCCAGCAGGGCAAAGGGGAGGACTGAAGCTTTCTTT.

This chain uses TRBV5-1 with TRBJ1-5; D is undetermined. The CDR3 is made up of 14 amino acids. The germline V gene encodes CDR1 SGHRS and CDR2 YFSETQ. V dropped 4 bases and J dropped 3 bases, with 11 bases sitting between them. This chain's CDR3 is CASSESGINQPQHF. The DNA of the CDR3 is TGCGCCAGCAGCGAGTCGGGAATCAATCAGCCCCAGCATTTT.

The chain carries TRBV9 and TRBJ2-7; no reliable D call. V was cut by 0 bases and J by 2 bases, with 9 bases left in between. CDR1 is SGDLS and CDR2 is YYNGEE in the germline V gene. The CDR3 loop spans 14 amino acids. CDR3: CASSVDLGTYEQYF. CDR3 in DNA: TGTGCCAGCAGCGTAGACCTCGGCACCTACGAGCAGTACTTC.

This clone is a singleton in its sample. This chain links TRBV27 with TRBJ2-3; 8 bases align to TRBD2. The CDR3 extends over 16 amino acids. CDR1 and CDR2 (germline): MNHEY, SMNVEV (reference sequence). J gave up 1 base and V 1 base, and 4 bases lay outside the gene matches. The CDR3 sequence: CASSLLKAGGTDTQYF. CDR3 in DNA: TGTGCCAGCAGTTTATTGAAAGCGGGGGGCACAGATACGCAGTATTTT.

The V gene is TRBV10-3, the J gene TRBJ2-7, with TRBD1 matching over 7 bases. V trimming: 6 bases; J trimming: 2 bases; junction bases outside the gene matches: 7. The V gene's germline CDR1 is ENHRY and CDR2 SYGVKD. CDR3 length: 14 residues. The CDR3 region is CAISPPDRAYEQYF. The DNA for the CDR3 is TGTGCCATCAGCCCTCCTGACAGGGCCTACGAGCAGTACTTC.

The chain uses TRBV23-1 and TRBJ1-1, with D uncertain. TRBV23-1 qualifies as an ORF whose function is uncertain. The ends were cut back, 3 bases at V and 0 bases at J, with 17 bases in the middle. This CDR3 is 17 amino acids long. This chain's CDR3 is CASSHFGQAFMNTEAFF. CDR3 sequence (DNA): TGCGCCAGCAGTCATTTCGGGCAGGCCTTCATGAACACTGAAGCTTTCTTT.

The CDR3 region has the DNA TGTGCCATCAGTGAGGGCAAGGATCAGCCCCAGCATTTT. Translated, it gives CAISEGKDQPQHF. The rearrangement joins TRBV10-3 to TRBJ1-5; D not certain. Between the trimmed V and J ends, which lost 2 bases and 5 bases, there was a span of 7 bases. CDR1 and CDR2 from the germline V gene are ENHRY and SYGVKD. The CDR3 is made up of 13 amino acids.

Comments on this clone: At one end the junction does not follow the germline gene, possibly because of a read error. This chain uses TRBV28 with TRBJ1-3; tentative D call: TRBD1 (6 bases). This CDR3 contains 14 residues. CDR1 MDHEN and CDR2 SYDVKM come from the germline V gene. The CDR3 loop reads CASSLTGTGNTIYF. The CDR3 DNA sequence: TGTGCCAGCAGTTTAACAGGGACTGGAAATACCATATATTTT.

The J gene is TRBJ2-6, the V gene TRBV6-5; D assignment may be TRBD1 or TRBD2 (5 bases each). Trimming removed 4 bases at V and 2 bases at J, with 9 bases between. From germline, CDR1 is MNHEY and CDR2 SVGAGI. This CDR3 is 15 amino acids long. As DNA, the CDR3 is TGTGCCAGCAGTTTAGGGGAGACTGGGGCCAACGTCCTGACTTTC. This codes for CASSLGETGANVLTF.

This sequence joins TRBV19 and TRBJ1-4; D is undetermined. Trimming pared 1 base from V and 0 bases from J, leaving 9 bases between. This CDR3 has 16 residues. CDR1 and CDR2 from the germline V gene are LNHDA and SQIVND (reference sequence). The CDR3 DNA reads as TGTGCCAGTAGTATAGGAGGTGCCCCAACTAATGAAAAACTGTTTTTT. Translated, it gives CASSIGGAPTNEKLFF.

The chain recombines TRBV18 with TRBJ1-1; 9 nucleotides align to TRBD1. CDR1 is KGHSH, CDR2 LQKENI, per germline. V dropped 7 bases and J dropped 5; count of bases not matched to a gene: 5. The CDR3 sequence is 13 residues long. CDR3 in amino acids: CASYTGGWTEAFF. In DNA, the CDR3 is TGTGCCAGCTATACAGGGGGCTGGACTGAAGCTTTCTTT.

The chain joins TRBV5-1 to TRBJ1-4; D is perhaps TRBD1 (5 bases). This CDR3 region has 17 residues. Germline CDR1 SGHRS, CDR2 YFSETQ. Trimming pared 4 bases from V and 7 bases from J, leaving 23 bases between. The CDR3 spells CASSRSTDQGHGEKLFF. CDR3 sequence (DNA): TGCGCCAGCAGCCGCTCTACGGATCAGGGTCATGGTGAAAAACTGTTTTTT.